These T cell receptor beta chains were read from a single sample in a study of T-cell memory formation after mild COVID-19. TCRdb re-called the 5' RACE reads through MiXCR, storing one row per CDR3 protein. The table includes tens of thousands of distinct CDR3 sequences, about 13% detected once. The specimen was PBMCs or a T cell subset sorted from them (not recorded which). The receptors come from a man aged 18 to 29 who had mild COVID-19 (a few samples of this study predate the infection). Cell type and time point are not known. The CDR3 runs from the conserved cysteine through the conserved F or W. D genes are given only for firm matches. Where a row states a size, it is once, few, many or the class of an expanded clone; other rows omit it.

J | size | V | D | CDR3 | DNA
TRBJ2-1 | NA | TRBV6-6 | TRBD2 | CASSYSEVAGGNEQFF | TGTGCCAGCAGTTACTCGGAGGTAGCGGGGGGCAATGAGCAGTTCTTC
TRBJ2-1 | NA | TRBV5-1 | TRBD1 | CASSPGQGSNEQFF | TGCGCCAGCAGCCCCGGACAGGGTTCGAATGAGCAGTTCTTC
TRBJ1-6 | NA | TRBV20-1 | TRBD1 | CSASRGRLNSPLHF | TGCAGTGCTAGCAGGGGGAGATTGAATTCACCCCTCCACTTT
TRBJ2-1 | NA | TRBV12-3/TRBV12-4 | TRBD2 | CASSPGTSGGNTYNEQFF | TGTGCCAGCAGCCCCGGGACTAGCGGGGGGAACACCTACAATGAGCAGTTCTTC
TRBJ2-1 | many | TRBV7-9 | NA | CASSLSGYEQFF | TGTGCCAGCAGCTTATCAGGGTACGAGCAGTTCTTC
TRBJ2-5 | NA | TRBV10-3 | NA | CAISDPLGKTQYF | TGTGCCATCAGTGACCCCCTAGGGAAGACCCAGTACTTC
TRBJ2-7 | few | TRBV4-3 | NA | CASSPADSTYEQYF | TGCGCCAGCAGCCCAGCGGACTCAACCTACGAGCAGTACTTC
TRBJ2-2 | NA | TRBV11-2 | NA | CASSQTGGPSGELFF | TGTGCCAGCAGCCAAACTGGGGGTCCCTCCGGGGAGCTGTTTTTT
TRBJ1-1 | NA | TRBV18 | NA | CASSPRTLNTEAFF | TGTGCCAGCTCACCAAGGACCCTGAACACTGAAGCTTTCTTT
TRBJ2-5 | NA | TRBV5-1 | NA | CASSTSSQGPQETQYF | TGCGCCAGCAGCACCTCCAGCCAGGGACCTCAAGAGACCCAGTACTTC
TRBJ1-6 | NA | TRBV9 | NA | CASSVGLQGYNSPLHF | TGTGCCAGCAGCGTCGGGTTACAGGGATACAATTCACCCCTCCACTTT
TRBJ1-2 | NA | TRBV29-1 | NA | CSVRGAIGYTF | TGCAGCGTTCGGGGGGCTATTGGCTACACCTTC
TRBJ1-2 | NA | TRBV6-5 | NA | CASSSQGLYGYTF | TGTGCCAGCAGTTCACAGGGCCTCTATGGCTACACCTTC
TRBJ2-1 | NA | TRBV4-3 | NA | CASSQANEQFF | TGCGCCAGCAGCCAAGCTAATGAGCAGTTCTTC
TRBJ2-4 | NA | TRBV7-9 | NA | CASSFRKGGSDIQYF | TGTGCCAGCAGCTTCCGTAAGGGGGGCTCGGACATTCAGTACTTC
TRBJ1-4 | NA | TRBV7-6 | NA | CASSLLPEKLFF | TGTGCCAGCAGCTTACTTCCCGAAAAACTGTTTTTT
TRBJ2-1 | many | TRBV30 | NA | CARTGTGFNEQFF | TGTGCCAGAACAGGGACCGGGTTCAATGAGCAGTTCTTC
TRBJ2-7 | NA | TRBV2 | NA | CASKRSSGIGNEQYF | TGTGCCAGCAAACGTAGTTCAGGGATCGGCAACGAGCAGTACTTC
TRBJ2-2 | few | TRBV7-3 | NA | CASSLTASGGELFF | TGTGCCAGCAGCCTAACTGCTTCGGGAGGGGAGCTGTTTTTT
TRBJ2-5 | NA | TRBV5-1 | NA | CASSSGGETQYF | TGCGCCAGCAGTTCTGGAGGGGAGACCCAGTACTTC
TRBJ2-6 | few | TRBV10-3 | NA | CAISDLGTGANVLTF | TGTGCCATCAGTGATTTAGGGACAGGGGCCAACGTCCTGACTTTC
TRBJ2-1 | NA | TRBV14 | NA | CASSAYSEQFF | TGTGCCAGCAGCGCCTACAGTGAGCAGTTCTTC
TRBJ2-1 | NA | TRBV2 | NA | CASPSRDKNEQFF | TGTGCCAGCCCGTCGAGGGATAAGAATGAGCAGTTCTTC
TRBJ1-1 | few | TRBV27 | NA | CASSLIGNTEAFF | TGTGCCAGCAGTTTAATAGGGAACACTGAAGCTTTCTTT
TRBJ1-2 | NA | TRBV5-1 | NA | CASSPGVEEYGYTF | TGCGCCAGCAGCCCGGGGGTGGAAGAATATGGCTACACCTTC
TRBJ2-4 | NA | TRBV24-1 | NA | CATSDRGRGGKNIQYF | TGTGCCACCAGTGATCGCGGTAGGGGCGGCAAAAACATTCAGTACTTC
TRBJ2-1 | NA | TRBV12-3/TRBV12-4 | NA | CASSARKGAFF | TGTGCCAGCAGTGCCCGAAAGGGCGCGTTCTTC
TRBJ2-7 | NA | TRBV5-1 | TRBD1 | CASSLFAGGTYEQYF | TGCGCCAGCAGCTTGTTCGCAGGGGGCACCTACGAGCAGTACTTC
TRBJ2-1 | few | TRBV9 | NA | CASSVWAGPYNEQFF | TGTGCCAGCAGCGTATGGGCGGGACCCTACAATGAGCAGTTCTTC
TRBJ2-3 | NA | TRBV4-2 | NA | CASSQGDRPSTDTQYF | TGTGCCAGCAGCCAAGGTGACAGGCCCAGCACAGATACGCAGTATTTT
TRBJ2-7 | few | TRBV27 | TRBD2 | CASSRTSSYEQYF | TGTGCCAGCAGCCGGACTAGCTCATACGAGCAGTACTTC
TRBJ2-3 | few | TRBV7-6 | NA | CASSLEGWGDTQYF | TGTGCCAGCAGCTTAGAGGGTTGGGGAGATACGCAGTATTTT
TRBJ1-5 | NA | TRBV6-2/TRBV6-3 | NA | CASSYRHGDGIQPQHF | TGTGCCAGCAGTTATCGCCACGGGGACGGCATCCAGCCCCAGCATTTT
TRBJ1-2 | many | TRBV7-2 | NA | CASSPTMGYGYTF | TGTGCCAGCAGCCCAACAATGGGCTATGGCTACACCTTC
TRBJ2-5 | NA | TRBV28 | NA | CASHSTREQETQYF | TGTGCCAGCCATTCGACGCGGGAACAAGAGACCCAGTACTTC
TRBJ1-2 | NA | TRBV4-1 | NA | CASSLRTTNYGYTF | TGCGCCAGCAGCCTAAGGACGACTAACTATGGCTACACCTTC
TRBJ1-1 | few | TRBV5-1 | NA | CASSPAVENTEAFF | TGCGCCAGCAGTCCCGCGGTCGAGAACACTGAAGCTTTCTTT
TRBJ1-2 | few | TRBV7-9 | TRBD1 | CASSHPPGQGFYGYTF | TGTGCCAGCAGCCACCCCCCGGGACAGGGGTTCTATGGCTACACCTTC
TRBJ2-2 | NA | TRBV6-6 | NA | CASSYVRNTGELFF | TGTGCCAGCAGTTACGTTCGGAACACCGGGGAGCTGTTTTTT
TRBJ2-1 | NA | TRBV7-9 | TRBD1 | CASSLTLVEDRGGNEQFF | TGTGCCAGCAGCTTGACTCTCGTCGAGGACAGGGGGGGCAATGAGCAGTTCTTC
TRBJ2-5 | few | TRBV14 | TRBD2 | CASRTSGGTETQYF | TGTGCCAGCAGGACTAGCGGGGGAACAGAGACCCAGTACTTC
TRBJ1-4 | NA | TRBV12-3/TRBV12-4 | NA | CASSLGYGGEKLFF | TGTGCCAGCAGTTTGGGCTATGGTGGGGAAAAACTGTTTTTT
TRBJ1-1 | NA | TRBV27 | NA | CASSLRADNMNTEAFF | TGTGCCAGCAGTTTACGGGCAGACAACATGAACACTGAAGCTTTCTTT
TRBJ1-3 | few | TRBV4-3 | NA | CASSQDTKGTGNTIYF | TGCGCCAGCAGCCAAGATACGAAGGGCACTGGAAACACCATATATTTT
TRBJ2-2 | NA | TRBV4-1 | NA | CASSQDARWELNTGELFF | TGCGCCAGCAGCCAAGATGCGCGGTGGGAGCTAAACACCGGGGAGCTGTTTTTT
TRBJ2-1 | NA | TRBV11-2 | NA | CASSFRSNEQFF | TGTGCCAGCAGCTTCCGGTCCAATGAGCAGTTCTTC
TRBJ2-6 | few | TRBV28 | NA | CASSPMISGANVLTF | TGTGCCAGCAGTCCCATGATCTCTGGGGCCAACGTCCTGACTTTC
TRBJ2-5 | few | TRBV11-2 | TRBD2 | CASSPPTGRGGETQYF | TGTGCCAGCAGCCCCCCCACTGGGCGGGGGGGAGAGACCCAGTACTTC
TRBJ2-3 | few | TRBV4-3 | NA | CASSQGTFSSTDTQYF | TGCGCCAGCAGCCAGGGGACCTTCAGTAGTACAGATACGCAGTATTTT
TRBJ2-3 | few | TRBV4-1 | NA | CASSQDGTGTLTDTQYF | TGCGCCAGCAGCCAAGATGGTACAGGGACGCTCACAGATACGCAGTATTTT
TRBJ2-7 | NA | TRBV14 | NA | CASSKTPREQYF | TGTGCCAGCAGCAAAACGCCTCGGGAGCAGTACTTC
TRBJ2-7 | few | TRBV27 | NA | CASSLTAFYEQYF | TGTGCCAGCAGTCTCACAGCCTTCTACGAGCAGTACTTC
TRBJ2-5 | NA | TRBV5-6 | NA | CASSLGVEETQYF | TGTGCCAGCAGCTTGGGAGTAGAAGAGACCCAGTACTTC